The 2 T cell receptor beta chains in this list originate from one sample, sequenced in a study of cytomegalovirus exposure and HLA in healthy donors. Sequencing was performed with immunoSEQ multiplex PCR; in TCRdb, only in-frame clones are kept and a portion is missing. The table has some 170,000 clones, around nine tenths seen once; the top ten hold roughly 2.7%. Sequencing was carried out using PBMCs. All receptors derive from a young man in good health and CMV-seropositive.

Concerning this clone itself: At one of its ends the junction is not consistent with the germline gene, which may arise from a read error. The gene calls are TRBV7-7 and TRBJ2-5; maybe TRBD2 (6 bases). Germline V gene sequence: CDR1 SSHAT, CDR2 FNYEAQ (reference sequence). The CDR3 contains 15 residues. The CDR3 protein is CASSSSSATQETQYF. The CDR3 DNA is TGTGCTAGCAGCTCATCTAGCGCCACCCAAGAGACCCAGTACTTC. Based on the CDR3 plus reference TRBV7-7 and TRBJ2-5, the full variable domain is GAGVSQSPRYKVTKRGQDVTLRCDPISSHATLYWYQQALGQGPEFLTYFNYEAQPDKSGLPSDRFSAERPEGSISTLTIQRTEQRDSAMYRCASSSSSATQETQYFGPGTRLLVL.

The chain's CDR3 is CASSFGQSDYDTQYF. The CDR3 DNA reads TGCGCCAGCAGCTTCGGTCAAAGCGATTATGATACGCAGTATTTT. V is TRBV5-1 and J is TRBJ2-3; D ambiguous. Germline loops: CDR1 SGHRS, CDR2 YFSETQ. Trimming stripped 2 bases from V and 6 bases from J, with 16 bases between. This CDR3 contains 15 residues.